One sample yielded the 30 T cell receptor beta chains listed below, sequenced in a study of T cells in women clearing cervical HPV infection. The table came from immunoSEQ multiplex PCR; TCRdb's copy has only in-frame clones and leaves some out. Here the sample table reports about 30,000 clones. Sample: blood buffy coat. These receptors were taken from a woman aged 18-69 years with a cervical HPV16 infection that either progressed to CIN3+ or cleared (not recorded which).

Turning to this clone: The CDR3 extends 3 residues past the end of the read, so its final part is completed from the germline J gene. J is TRBJ1-5 and V is TRBV6-1, with D uncertain. Germline CDR1 and CDR2: MNHNS and SASEGT. V lost 0 bases to trimming and J lost 4 bases, with 10 bases between them. The CDR3 length is 15 residues. CDR3 residues: CASSEARAINQPQHF. The covered CDR3 bases are TGTGCCAGCAGTGAAGCTAGGGCCATAAATCAGCCC.

For this clone: The read gets to within 3 residues of the CDR3 end, and the germline J gene fills in the rest. The chain carries TRBV5-1 and TRBJ2-1, with 7 bases that match TRBD2. The germline V gene encodes CDR1 SGHRS and CDR2 YFSETQ. The ends lost 4 bases at V and 0 bases at J; junction bases unmatched: 4. This CDR3 has 15 residues. The sequenced CDR3 bases are TGCGCCAGCAGCCGGGGGGAGAGCTCCTACAATGAG. Its protein product is CASSRGESSYNE. In full, the CDR3 is CASSRGESSYNEQFF.

As concerns this clone: The read comes to an end 3 residues before the CDR3 does, leaving the germline J gene to fill in the end. The chain uses TRBV7-9 and TRBJ1-1, with 7 bases aligning to TRBD1. CDR1 and CDR2 from the germline V gene are SEHNR and FQNEAQ (reference sequence). The CDR3 covers 14 residues. Losses at the gene ends were 5 bases for V and 4 bases for J; bases not matched to a gene: 7. CDR3 DNA, as far as it was read: TGTGCCAGCAGCACCCAGGCAGGGGGCACTGAA. Translating gives CASSTQAGGTE. The entire CDR3 protein reads CASSTQAGGTEAFF.

Worth noting for this clone: The read ends 3 residues shy of where the CDR3 ends; the end is completed using the germline J gene. This specimen includes other DNA sequences encoding the same CDR3. The chain combines TRBV7-3 with TRBJ2-3, with 10 positions matching TRBD2. Germline CDR1 reads SGHTA; CDR2 reads FQGTGA. CDR3 length: 14 amino acids. The V segment lost 5 bases and the J segment 4 bases; nucleotides outside the gene matches: 3. CDR3 DNA, as far as it was read: TGTGCCAGCAGCAGACTAGCGGGCCCAGATACG. The encoded protein is CASSRLAGPDT. The CDR3, in full, reads CASSRLAGPDTQYF.

CDR3 DNA (partial): TGTGCCAGCAGCTTAGAGATCTATGGA. This gives the protein CASSLEIYG. The complete CDR3 reads CASSLEIYGAFF. This sequence joins TRBV7-9 and TRBJ1-1; D gene unclear. The read ends 3 residues shy of where the CDR3 ends; the end is completed using the germline J gene. Germline V lookup: CDR1 SEHNR, CDR2 FQNEAQ (reference sequence). This CDR3 has 12 residues.

Note on this clone: The read comes to an end 3 residues before the CDR3 does, leaving the germline J gene to fill in the end. This chain links TRBV5-1 with TRBJ2-1, with a tentative D call TRBD1 (7 bases). This CDR3 is built from 15 residues. Germline CDR1 SGHRS, CDR2 YFSETQ. V lost 4 bases to trimming and J lost 4 bases, with 15 bases between them. Partial CDR3 DNA: TGCGCCAGCAGCCCCCCCGGGGGACAGTACAATGAG. Its translation: CASSPPGGQYNE. The whole CDR3 protein is CASSPPGGQYNEQFF.

Turning to this clone: With the read ending 3 residues before the CDR3 end, the germline J gene is used to fill in that end. V gene TRBV5-1 combines with J gene TRBJ2-3, with D perhaps TRBD2 (5 bases). CDR1 is SGHRS, CDR2 YFSETQ, per germline. The germline V and J ends were trimmed by 0 bases and 0 bases, with 5 bases remaining between them. The CDR3 covers 14 residues. CDR3 residues: CASSLGTSTDTQYF. The sequenced CDR3 bases are TGCGCCAGCAGCTTGGGGACTAGCACAGATACG.

Comments on this clone: The read finishes 3 residues shy of the CDR3 end, and the germline J gene is used to complete it. This chain uses TRBV23-1 with TRBJ1-2; 7 bases are shared with TRBD1. TRBV23-1 is an open reading frame whose function is uncertain. With 10 bases clipped from V and 6 bases from J, the junction kept 26 bases outside the gene matches. The CDR3 totals 18 residues. The CDR3 bases that were read are TGCGCCATCGATTCCTGTGGGACAGCACCAGTAGGCTCGAATGGC. Amino acid sequence: CAIDSCGTAPVGSNG. The entire CDR3 sequence reads CAIDSCGTAPVGSNGYTF.

Concerning this clone: The read halts 3 residues ahead of the CDR3 end, with the missing end drawn from the germline J gene. J is TRBJ2-2 and V is TRBV19; possible D gene TRBD1, 5 bases. This CDR3 contains 15 residues. Trimming shortened V by 1 base and J by 2 bases, and 8 bases separated the two germline ends. Per the germline V gene, CDR1 is LNHDA and CDR2 is SQIVND (reference sequence). The CDR3 sequence is CASSIGTINTGELFF. CDR3 DNA, as far as it was read: TGTGCCAGTAGTATAGGGACAATTAACACCGGGGAG.

As concerns this clone: From the germline J gene comes the end of the CDR3, since the read stops 3 residues before it. The chain links TRBV19 to TRBJ2-4, with 11 bases aligning to TRBD1. The CDR3 spans 17 residues. Looked up from germline, CDR1 is LNHDA and CDR2 is SQIVND (reference sequence). The sequenced part of the CDR3 DNA is TGTGCCAGCCTCCCTAGGGGACAGGGGGTGGCTAACTATGGT. Translation: CASLPRGQGVANYG. The whole CDR3 reads CASLPRGQGVANYGQYF.

As regards this clone: The read terminates 3 residues ahead of where the CDR3 ends, so the germline J gene completes it. The J gene is TRBJ1-5, the V gene TRBV20-1, with D possibly being TRBD1 (6 bases). The CDR3 has 16 amino acids. In germline, CDR1 is DFQATT, CDR2 SNEGSKA (reference sequence). Between the trimmed V and J ends, which lost 6 bases and 3 bases, there was a span of 21 bases. The DNA read from the CDR3 is TGCAGTGCGAGTAACAGGGATTTGGGGCACAATCAGCCC. Translated: CSASNRDLGHNQP. From start to end, the CDR3 is CSASNRDLGHNQPQHF.

About this clone: The read comes to an end 3 residues before the CDR3 does, leaving the germline J gene to fill in the end. J is TRBJ1-4 and V is TRBV18, with TRBD1 identical over 9 bases. Per germline, CDR1 KGHSH and CDR2 LQKENI. The CDR3 has 16 residues. CDR3 bases read: TGTGCCAGCTCACCAAACGGGGGACAGGGTTTGGAGAAA. Protein: CASSPNGGQGLEK. The CDR3 reads in full as CASSPNGGQGLEKLFF. The variable domain in full, completed from reference TRBV18 and TRBJ1-4, reads NAGVMQNPRHLVRRRGQEARLRCSPMKGHSHVYWYRQLPEEGLKFMVYLQKENIIDESGMPKERFSAEFPKEGPSILRIQQVVRGDSAAYFCASSPNGGQGLEKLFFGSGTQLSVL.

Comment on this clone: The read terminates 3 residues ahead of where the CDR3 ends, so the germline J gene completes it. This chain connects TRBV12-5 to TRBJ2-7; D perhaps matches TRBD1 (6 bases). Trimming took 4 bases from V and 1 from J, leaving 20 bases between them. Germline assignment: CDR1 LGHNT and CDR2 FRNRAP. The CDR3 loop spans 17 amino acids. The DNA read from the CDR3 is TGTGCTAGTGGTTGGATATTTGGACAGCGAGGATCCTACGAG. Translated, it gives CASGWIFGQRGSYE. Given in full, the CDR3 is CASGWIFGQRGSYEQYF. Combining the CDR3 with reference TRBV12-5 and TRBJ2-7 gives the whole variable domain DARVTQTPRHKVTEMGQEVTMRCQPILGHNTVFWYRQTMMQGLELLAYFRNRAPLDDSGMPKDRFSAEMPDATLATLKIQPSEPRDSAVYFCASGWIFGQRGSYEQYFGPGTRLTVT.

Concerning this clone: The read terminates 3 residues before the CDR3 end, so the remaining end is supplied by the germline J gene. V is TRBV20-1 and J is TRBJ1-5; D possibly corresponds to TRBD1 (6 bases). Trimming took off 6 bases at V and 3 bases at J, with 12 bases between the two ends. CDR3 length: 13 amino acids. Germline-derived CDR1 and CDR2 are DFQATT and SNEGSKA (reference sequence). The CDR3 DNA, read in part, is TGCAGTGCCAATCAGGGGCTCAATCAGCCC. It encodes CSANQGLNQP. The entire CDR3 protein reads CSANQGLNQPQHF.

For this clone: The junction departs from the called germline gene at one end, perhaps through a read error. The CDR3 is cut off 3 residues early in the read; its end comes from the germline J gene. This specimen includes other DNA sequences encoding the same CDR3. The V and J genes are TRBV19 and TRBJ1-3; 7 bases line up with TRBD1. CDR3 length equals 14 residues. Germline V gene sequence: CDR1 LNHDA, CDR2 SQIVND (reference sequence). The CDR3 here is CASSIQGYGNTIYF. The CDR3 DNA, read in part, is TGTGCCAGTAGCATACAGGGGTACGGAAATACC. The variable domain in full, with the rest retrieved from reference TRBV19 and TRBJ1-3, is DGGITQSPKYLFRKEGQNVTLSCEQNLNHDAMYWYRQDPGQGLRLIYYSQIVNDFQKGDIAEGYSVSREKKESFPLTVTSAQKNPTAFYLCASSIQGYGNTIYFGEGSWLTVV.

Worth noting for this clone: The DNA ends 3 residues before the CDR3 does, and the rest of the CDR3 is filled in from the germline J gene. The V and J genes are TRBV18 and TRBJ2-3; the D gene is possibly TRBD2 (7 bases). The CDR3 length is 15 residues. The germline gives CDR1 KGHSH, CDR2 LQKENI. CDR3 DNA, as far as it was read: TGTGCCAGCTCACCTTACGGGGGGCCGGGAGAGACG. Protein product: CASSPYGGPGET. The complete CDR3 protein is CASSPYGGPGETQYF.

Note on this clone: The CDR3 end falls 3 residues outside the read, so it is completed with the germline J gene. V is TRBV5-1 and J is TRBJ1-2; 8 bases map to TRBD1. Germline values: CDR1 SGHRS, CDR2 YFSETQ. V trimming: 4 bases; J trimming: 3 bases; junction bases outside the gene matches: 8. The CDR3 has 15 amino acids. The DNA read from the CDR3 is TGCGCCAGCAGCCCCACCGGACAGGGTGACTATGGC. It specifies CASSPTGQGDYG. The complete CDR3 protein is CASSPTGQGDYGYTF.

As to this clone: The CDR3 end falls 3 residues outside the read, so it is completed with the germline J gene. The chain combines TRBV5-6 with TRBJ1-1, with D possibly being TRBD1 (6 bases). V was shortened by 1 base and J by 1 base, with 11 bases between the two germline ends. The CDR3 is 15 amino acids. Germline V gene lookup returns CDR1 SGHDT and CDR2 YYEEEE. The part of the CDR3 DNA that was read is TGTGCCAGCAGCTTGAGTGGCAGGGGGAACACTGAA. It is translated as CASSLSGRGNTE. In full, the CDR3 reads CASSLSGRGNTEAFF.

Concerning this clone: The read terminates 3 residues before the CDR3 end, so the remaining end is supplied by the germline J gene. This chain links TRBV23-1 with TRBJ2-3; TRBD2 aligns across 13 bases. TRBV23-1 is an ORF, and what it does is uncertain. This CDR3 region has 16 residues. CDR3 sequence: CASICWGLAGWETQYF. The CDR3 bases that were read are TGCGCCAGCATTTGTTGGGGACTAGCGGGGTGGGAGACG.

On this clone itself: Coverage ceases 3 residues before the CDR3 finishes, and the germline J gene fills in the end. The chain recombines TRBV5-1 with TRBJ1-2; 7 positions match TRBD1. Germline V gene lookup returns CDR1 SGHRS and CDR2 YFSETQ. The CDR3 covers 14 residues. V was clipped by 3 bases and J by 7 bases; unmatched bases: 9. The CDR3 sequence is CASSWGVRDSGYTF. The DNA read from the CDR3 is TGCGCCAGCAGCTGGGGGGTTCGGGACAGTGGC.

Concerning this clone: Read data end 3 residues before the CDR3 end; the end is taken from the germline J gene. The chain couples TRBV6-4 to TRBJ1-2; weak D call: TRBD1 (5 bases). Germline CDR1 MRHNA, CDR2 SNTAGT. This CDR3 comprises 15 residues. V shed 2 bases and J shed 2 bases, with 12 bases lying between them. CDR3 bases read: TGTGCCAGCAGTGACCCCGCACGGGGGAACTATGGC. Protein sequence: CASSDPARGNYG. The entire CDR3 sequence reads CASSDPARGNYGYTF.

A note on this clone: The sequenced fragment ends 3 residues before the CDR3 boundary, so the rest is inferred from the germline J gene. The rearrangement uses TRBV5-6 and TRBJ2-5; D possibly corresponds to TRBD1 (5 bases). Looked up from germline, CDR1 is SGHDT and CDR2 is YYEEEE. The CDR3 extends over 14 amino acids. The V end was cut by 3 bases, the J end by 1 base, with 10 bases between. This CDR3 is CASSSGQIQETQYF. Partial CDR3 DNA: TGTGCCAGCAGCTCCGGACAAATCCAAGAGACC. The variable domain in full, with the rest retrieved from reference TRBV5-6 and TRBJ2-5, is DAGVTQSPTHLIKTRGQQVTLRCSPKSGHDTVSWYQQALGQGPQFIFQYYEEEERQRGNFPDRFSGHQFPNYSSELNVNALLLGDSALYLCASSSGQIQETQYFGPGTRLLVL.

About this clone: Read coverage stops 3 residues before the CDR3 terminus; the germline J gene supplies the remainder. V is TRBV18 and J is TRBJ1-1, with D perhaps matching TRBD1 (5 bases). Per germline, CDR1 KGHSH and CDR2 LQKENI. This CDR3 contains 13 residues. V was clipped by 5 bases and J by 1 base, with 8 bases between them. The covered CDR3 bases are TGTGCCAGCTCATACGACAGGAACACTGAA. Its protein is CASSYDRNTE. The full CDR3 is CASSYDRNTEAFF.

About this clone: The read falls 3 residues short of the CDR3 end, and the missing part is taken from the germline J gene. The rearrangement joins TRBV20-1 to TRBJ2-1; D may be TRBD1 (6 bases). Trimming took off 6 bases at V and 0 bases at J, with 18 bases between the two ends. In germline, CDR1 is DFQATT, CDR2 SNEGSKA (reference sequence). The CDR3 totals 16 residues. The part of the CDR3 DNA that was read is TGCAGTGCCAATACCCCCGGACAGCCCTCCTACAATGAG. It codes for CSANTPGQPSYNE. The complete CDR3 sequence is CSANTPGQPSYNEQFF.

In the case of this clone: From the germline J gene comes the end of the CDR3, since the read stops 3 residues before it. The chain combines TRBV20-1 with TRBJ2-5; 10 bases align to TRBD2. The CDR3 totals 14 residues. After removal of 3 bases from V and 1 base from J, the junction contained 2 bases not matched to a gene. Germline-derived CDR1 and CDR2 are DFQATT and SNEGSKA (reference sequence). The CDR3 sequence: CSASQRGGQETQYF. CDR3 DNA, as far as it was read: TGCAGTGCTAGTCAGCGGGGGGGCCAAGAGACC.

In the case of this clone: The CDR3 end is not reached by the read, which stops 3 residues before it; the germline J gene fills it in. This chain joins TRBV11-1 and TRBJ2-1; D remains ambiguous. CDR1 and CDR2 from the germline V gene are SGHAT and FQDESV (reference sequence). The ends were cut back, 2 bases at V and 6 bases at J, with 5 bases in the middle. This CDR3 is built from 12 residues. CDR3 region: CASSLLVNEQFF. CDR3 bases read: TGTGCCAGCAGCTTATTAGTCAATGAG.

Details on this clone: The read gets to within 3 residues of the CDR3 end, and the germline J gene fills in the rest. V and J are TRBV19 and TRBJ2-5; 9 positions agree with TRBD1. The CDR3 is 15 amino acids. The ends lost 6 bases at V and 2 bases at J; junction bases unmatched: 7. Germline V gives CDR1 LNHDA, CDR2 SQIVND (reference sequence). CDR3 sequence reads: CASRRGQGTQETQYF. The DNA read from the CDR3 is TGTGCCAGTAGGCGTGGACAGGGGACTCAAGAGACC. Using reference TRBV19 and TRBJ2-5 for the parts outside the CDR3, the full variable domain is DGGITQSPKYLFRKEGQNVTLSCEQNLNHDAMYWYRQDPGQGLRLIYYSQIVNDFQKGDIAEGYSVSREKKESFPLTVTSAQKNPTAFYLCASRRGQGTQETQYFGPGTRLLVL.

In regard to this clone: Read data end 3 residues before the CDR3 end; the end is taken from the germline J gene. The rearrangement uses TRBV7-6 and TRBJ2-1; 7 nucleotides line up with TRBD2. Germline V gene data show CDR1 as SGHVS and CDR2 as FNYEAQ. This CDR3 has 17 amino acids. The trim removed 4 bases at V and 3 bases at J, leaving 12 bases unmatched. The DNA read from the CDR3 is TGTGCCAGCAGCTCTTTACTGAGCGGGGCGAACTACAATGAG. This gives the protein CASSSLLSGANYNE. The full CDR3 reads CASSSLLSGANYNEQFF.

In the case of this clone: The read halts 3 residues ahead of the CDR3 end, with the missing end drawn from the germline J gene. The V gene is TRBV7-8, the J gene TRBJ1-1; no firm D call. The germline CDR1 and CDR2 sequences are SGHVS and FQNEAQ. Trimming cost V 1 base and J 3 bases, with 6 bases left between them. This CDR3 spans 13 amino acids. CDR3 DNA, as far as it was read: TGTGCCAGCAGCTTAGAACTGGACACTGAA. Translating gives CASSLELDTE. The complete CDR3 sequence is CASSLELDTEAFF.

About this clone: With the read ending 3 residues before the CDR3 end, the germline J gene is used to fill in that end. This chain uses TRBV20-1 with TRBJ1-2, with D maybe TRBD1 (5 bases). CDR3 length: 12 residues. Germline V gives CDR1 DFQATT, CDR2 SNEGSKA (reference sequence). The V and J ends lost 5 bases and 0 bases respectively, with 7 bases between them. The CDR3 here is CSAQTANYGYTF. Partial CDR3 DNA: TGCAGTGCTCAGACAGCTAACTATGGC.